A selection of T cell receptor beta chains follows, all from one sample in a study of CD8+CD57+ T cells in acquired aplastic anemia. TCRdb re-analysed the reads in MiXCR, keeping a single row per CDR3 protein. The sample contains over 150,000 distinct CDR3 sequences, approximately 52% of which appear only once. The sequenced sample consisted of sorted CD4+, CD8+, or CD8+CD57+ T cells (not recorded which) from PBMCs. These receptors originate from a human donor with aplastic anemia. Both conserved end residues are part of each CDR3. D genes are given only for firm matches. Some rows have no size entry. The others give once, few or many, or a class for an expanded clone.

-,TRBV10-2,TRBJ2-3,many,CASSDGAFTDTQYF,TGCGCCAGCAGTGATGGCGCTTTCACAGATACGCAGTATTTT
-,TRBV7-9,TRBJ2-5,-,CASSLASREETQYF,TGTGCCAGCAGCTTAGCGTCCAGGGAAGAGACCCAGTACTTC
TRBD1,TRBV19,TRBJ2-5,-,CASRGTGEETQYF,TGTGCCAGTAGAGGGACAGGAGAAGAGACCCAGTACTTC
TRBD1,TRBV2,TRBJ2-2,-,CAGGYRGWAGELFF,TGTGCCGGGGGCTACAGGGGATGGGCCGGGGAGCTGTTTTTT
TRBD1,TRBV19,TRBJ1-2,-,CASSDATGTGGLF,TGTGCCAGTAGTGATGCGACCGGGACAGGGGGATTATTC
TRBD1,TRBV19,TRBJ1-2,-,CAISQGGYGYTF,TGTGCCATTTCACAGGGGGGGTATGGCTACACCTTC
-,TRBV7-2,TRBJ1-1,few,CASSSGPGNTEAFF,TGTGCCAGCAGCTCGGGACCCGGGAACACTGAAGCTTTCTTT
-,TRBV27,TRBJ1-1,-,CASSLSRGVNTGAFF,TGTGCCAGCAGTTTATCTCGGGGGGTGAACACTGGAGCTTTCTTT
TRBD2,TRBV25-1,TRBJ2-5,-,CASSDLTSGLETQYF,TGTGCCAGCAGTGACCTGACTAGCGGATTGGAGACCCAGTACTTC
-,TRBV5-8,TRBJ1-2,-,CASSLVGFHTF,TGTGCCAGCAGCTTGGTGGGATTCCACACCTTC
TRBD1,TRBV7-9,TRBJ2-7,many,CASSSPTGPNIYEQYF,TGTGCCAGCAGCTCTCCGACAGGGCCCAATATCTACGAGCAGTACTTC
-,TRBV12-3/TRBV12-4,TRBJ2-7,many,CASSLEGVANDEQYF,TGTGCCAGCAGTTTAGAGGGGGTCGCGAATGACGAGCAGTACTTC
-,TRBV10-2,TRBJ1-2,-,CASSVAGTYYGYTF,TGCGCCAGCAGTGTCGCCGGCACATACTATGGCTACACCTTC
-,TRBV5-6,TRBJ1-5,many,CASSLAAAQPQHF,TGTGCCAGCAGCTTGGCGGCAGCTCAGCCCCAGCATTTT
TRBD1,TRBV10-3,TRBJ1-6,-,CAISETGGRGSPLHF,TGTGCCATCAGTGAGACAGGGGGCCGCGGTTCACCCCTCCACTTT
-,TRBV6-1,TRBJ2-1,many,CASSRENEQFF,TGTGCCAGCAGCAGGGAAAATGAGCAGTTCTTC
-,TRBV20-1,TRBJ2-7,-,CSARAARSLYEQYF,TGCAGTGCTAGAGCGGCTAGAAGCCTCTACGAGCAGTACTTC
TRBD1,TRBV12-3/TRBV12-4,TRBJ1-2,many,CASGETGDGYGYTF,TGTGCCAGCGGAGAGACAGGGGATGGGTATGGCTACACCTTC
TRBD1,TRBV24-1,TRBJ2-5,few,CATSAGTDIQETQYF,TGTGCCACCAGTGCGGGGACAGACATCCAAGAGACCCAGTACTTC
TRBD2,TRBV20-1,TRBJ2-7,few,CSARTSGENYEQYF,TGCAGTGCAAGGACTAGCGGGGAAAACTACGAGCAGTACTTC
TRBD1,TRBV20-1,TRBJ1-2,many,CSARDTTGVGYGYTF,TGCAGTGCTAGAGATACGACAGGGGTGGGGTATGGCTACACCTTC
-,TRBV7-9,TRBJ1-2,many,CASSYNLEGGYTF,TGTGCCAGCAGCTACAACTTAGAGGGCGGCTACACCTTC
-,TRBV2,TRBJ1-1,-,CASTGLRGAFF,TGTGCCAGCACGGGGCTTAGAGGAGCTTTCTTT
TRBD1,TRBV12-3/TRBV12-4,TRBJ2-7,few,CASIVTGAGEQYF,TGTGCCAGCATTGTGACAGGGGCAGGCGAGCAGTACTTC
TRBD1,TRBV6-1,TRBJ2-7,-,CASRRDRGSYEQYF,TGTGCCAGCAGGAGGGACAGGGGAAGCTACGAGCAGTACTTC
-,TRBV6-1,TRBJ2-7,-,CASSDGREQYF,TGTGCCAGCAGTGACGGCCGCGAGCAGTACTTC
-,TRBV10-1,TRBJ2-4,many,CASSTGRSKGIQYF,TGCGCCAGCAGTACCGGAAGAAGCAAGGGCATTCAGTACTTC
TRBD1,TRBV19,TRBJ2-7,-,CASSPQTGGGYEQYF,TGTGCCAGCAGCCCCCAAACAGGGGGAGGCTACGAGCAGTACTTC
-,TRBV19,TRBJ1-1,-,CASSRRRNTEAFF,TGTGCCAGTAGCCGGCGACGGAACACTGAAGCTTTCTTT
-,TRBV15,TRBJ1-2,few,CATSTLLGGGDYGYTF,TGTGCCACCAGCACACTCCTGGGGGGGGGCGACTATGGCTACACCTTC
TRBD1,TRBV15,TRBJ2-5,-,CATSRGTGSGETQYF,TGTGCCACCAGCAGAGGGACAGGGTCAGGAGAGACCCAGTACTTC
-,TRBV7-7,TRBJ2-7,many,CASSLEQSYEQYF,TGTGCTAGCAGCTTAGAACAGTCCTACGAGCAGTACTTC
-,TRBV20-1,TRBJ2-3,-,CSLQGGDSTDTQYF,TGCAGTCTACAAGGCGGGGACTCCACAGATACGCAGTATTTT
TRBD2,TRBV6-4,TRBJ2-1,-,CATRDSAGDEQFF,TGTGCCACCAGGGACTCGGCGGGAGATGAGCAGTTCTTC
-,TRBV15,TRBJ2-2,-,CATSRVGLAVGELFF,TGTGCCACCAGCAGAGTAGGGCTAGCAGTTGGGGAGCTGTTTTTT
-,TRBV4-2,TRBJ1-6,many,CASSQVKGGHNSPLHF,TGTGCCAGCAGCCAAGTTAAGGGGGGCCATAATTCACCCCTCCACTTT
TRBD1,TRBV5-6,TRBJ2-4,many,CASTDTGANIQYF,TGTGCCAGCACCGATACAGGGGCAAACATTCAGTACTTC
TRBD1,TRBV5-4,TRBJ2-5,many,CASSPGQGAAETQYF,TGTGCCAGCAGCCCAGGACAGGGGGCCGCGGAGACCCAGTACTTC
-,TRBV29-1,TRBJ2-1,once,CSVQNRVSYNEQFF,TGCAGCGTTCAAAACAGGGTATCCTACAATGAGCAGTTCTTC
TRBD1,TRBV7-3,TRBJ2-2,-,CASSPTGGNTGELFF,TGTGCCAGCAGCCCGACAGGGGGCAACACCGGGGAGCTGTTTTTT
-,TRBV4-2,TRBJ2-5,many,CASSQSRAEETQYF,TGTGCCAGCAGCCAAAGTCGAGCTGAAGAGACCCAGTACTTC
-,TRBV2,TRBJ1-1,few,CASSEFAGRTEAFF,TGTGCCAGCAGTGAATTCGCAGGGAGAACTGAAGCTTTCTTT